One sample yielded the 19 T cell receptor beta chains listed below, sequenced in a study of cytomegalovirus exposure and HLA in healthy donors (dated by TCRdb to 2016 to 2017). Library method: the immunoSEQ multiplex PCR assay. For the multiplex PCR, a mixture combining 60 forward primers for TCR Vbeta segments and 13 reverse primers for TCR Jbeta segments was used. Held by TCRdb, this immuneACCESS table contains in-frame sequences only and omits some clones. Under half of the omission traces to an unresolved V gene where checked; the cause of the rest is unknown. For this sample the table gives about 130,000 clones, of which about four fifths were detected only once. Of the sample, approximately 0.93% is held by the ten largest clones. What was sequenced was PBMCs. All receptors derive from a human donor in good health.

J is TRBJ2-5 and V is TRBV2; 12 bases agree with TRBD2. The V gene end was trimmed by 5 bases and the J gene end by 1 base; junction bases not matched to a gene: 5. Germline V gene sequence: CDR1 SNHLY, CDR2 FYNNEI. The CDR3 sequence is 16 residues long. CDR3 DNA: TGTGCCAGCAGTCACGGGACTAGCGGGTCCCAAGAGACCCAGTACTTC. Its translation is CASSHGTSGSQETQYF.

This clone was counted a few times. The J gene is TRBJ2-1, the V gene TRBV4-1; D may be TRBD2 (6 bases). Germline loops: CDR1 MGHRA, CDR2 YSYEKL. The V gene lost 4 bases and the J gene lost 8 bases, with 21 bases spanning the gap. The CDR3 is 16 amino acids. DNA of the CDR3: TGCGCCAGCAGCCGACCCGAGACTAGTTTGCCTCATGAGCAGTTCTTC. Protein: CASSRPETSLPHEQFF.

The CDR3 coding sequence is TGTGCCAGCAGTTTAAACAGGAACACTGAAGCTTTCTTT. This sequence encodes CASSLNRNTEAFF. J is TRBJ1-1 and V is TRBV27; unclear D gene. Trimming left V 2 bases short and J 1 base short, with 5 bases between. The CDR3 runs to 13 residues. Germline CDR1 is MNHEY and CDR2 is SMNVEV (reference sequence).

Only a few counts were recorded for this clone. This chain joins TRBV6-5 and TRBJ2-7; 10 nucleotides line up with TRBD1. The V and J ends lost 5 bases and 3 bases, in that order; junction bases with no gene match: 7. The germline V gene has CDR1 MNHEY and CDR2 SVGAGI. The CDR3 loop spans 15 amino acids. This CDR3 reads CASSRDRGTGYEQYF. The CDR3 DNA reads TGTGCCAGCAGTCGGGACAGGGGTACAGGCTACGAGCAGTACTTC.

This rearrangement joins TRBV5-4 to TRBJ2-1, with D possibly being TRBD2 (6 bases). V dropped 6 bases and J dropped 7 bases, with 17 bases sitting between them. Germline CDR1 and CDR2: SGHNT and YYREEE (reference sequence). The CDR3 sequence is 14 residues long. The CDR3 protein is CASTPLGGINEQFF. The CDR3 region has the DNA TGTGCCAGCACCCCCCTGGGGGGAATAAATGAGCAGTTCTTC.

V is TRBV6-5 and J is TRBJ2-7, with 10 bases lining up with TRBD2. This CDR3 has 16 residues. After removal of 2 bases from V and 4 bases from J, the junction contained 8 bases not matched to a gene. Germline V gene sequence: CDR1 MNHEY, CDR2 SVGAGI. CDR3 amino acids: CASSYLERGGGYEQYF. CDR3 bases: TGTGCCAGCAGTTACCTCGAGCGGGGGGGTGGATACGAGCAGTACTTC.

This clone has just a few counts. The chain carries TRBV5-1 and TRBJ2-3, with TRBD1 matching 9 bases. The CDR3 length is 17 residues. Germline V gene sequence: CDR1 SGHRS, CDR2 YFSETQ. V was pared by 0 bases and J by 0 bases, with 5 bases of the junction left unmatched. CDR3 nucleotides: TGCGCCAGCAGCTTGGCCGGGACAGGGTCTAGCACAGATACGCAGTATTTT. Residues: CASSLAGTGSSTDTQYF.

J is TRBJ1-4 and V is TRBV7-9; D is possibly TRBD1 (6 bases). Germline V gene sequence: CDR1 SEHNR, CDR2 FQNEAQ (reference sequence). V was pared by 5 bases and J by 3 bases, with 13 bases between. The CDR3 loop spans 15 amino acids. CDR3 sequence (DNA): TGTGCCAGCAGCCCGAACGGACAGCCTAATGAAAAACTGTTTTTT. It yields the protein CASSPNGQPNEKLFF.

This chain links TRBV7-9 with TRBJ1-5; 9 nucleotides align to TRBD1. The CDR3 is made up of 14 amino acids. Germline CDR1 SEHNR, CDR2 FQNEAQ (reference sequence). The ends lost 9 bases at V and 4 bases at J; junction bases unmatched: 7. The CDR3 reads CASTGTGINQPQHF. CDR3 nucleotide sequence: TGTGCCAGTACCGGGACAGGGATTAATCAGCCCCAGCATTTT.

CDR3 region: CATWDTTYEQYF. Written as DNA, the CDR3 is TGTGCCACCTGGGACACTACCTACGAGCAGTACTTC. V usage is TRBV10-3 and J usage is TRBJ2-7, with D tentatively TRBD1 (6 bases). The V end was cut by 10 bases, the J end by 2 bases, with 12 bases between. Germline V lookup: CDR1 ENHRY, CDR2 SYGVKD. The length of the CDR3 is 12 residues.

V usage is TRBV9 and J usage is TRBJ1-1; D is possibly TRBD1 (6 bases). Germline CDR1 SGDLS, CDR2 YYNGEE. The CDR3 runs 15 residues. V lost 4 bases and J 1 base, leaving 14 bases between the germline ends. In DNA, the CDR3 is TGTGCCAGCAGCCTAAGCGGACAGCGGAACACTGAAGCTTTCTTT. Translating it yields CASSLSGQRNTEAFF.

The rearrangement uses TRBV5-1 and TRBJ2-1; 8 positions match TRBD1. J gave up 9 bases and V 6 bases, and 14 bases lay outside the gene matches. Per the germline V gene, CDR1 is SGHRS and CDR2 is YFSETQ. CDR3 length equals 15 residues. CDR3 sequence (DNA): TGCGCCAGCAACAGGGGGAGTGGGACGAACACTGAGCAGTTCTTC. It yields the protein CASNRGSGTNTEQFF.

The V call is TRBV6-6, the J call TRBJ1-4; tentatively, D is TRBD1 (5 bases). Germline CDR1 MNHNY, CDR2 SVGAGI (reference sequence). CDR3 length equals 15 residues. V was shortened by 6 bases and J by 3 bases, with 14 bases between the two germline ends. The CDR3 region has the DNA TGTGCCAGCAGCCAAGGTGACAGTTCTAATGAAAAACTGTTTTTT. Protein product: CASSQGDSSNEKLFF.

This rearrangement joins TRBV7-3 to TRBJ2-3; no firm D call. CDR3 length: 15 residues. Trimming left V 1 base short and J 0 bases short, with 8 bases between. Germline V gene sequence: CDR1 SGHTA, CDR2 FQGTGA. CDR3 bases: TGTGCCAGCAGCTTAAACAGAGCTAGCACAGATACGCAGTATTTT. Translation: CASSLNRASTDTQYF.

Only a few counts were recorded for this clone. The rearrangement links TRBV6-5 to TRBJ2-7; 7 bases are shared with TRBD2. The CDR3 length is 15 residues. Germline V CDR1 and CDR2: MNHEY, SVGAGI. With V trimmed by 8 bases and J by 1 base, 11 bases remained unmatched. CDR3 DNA: TGTGCCAGCCTTAAAGGAAGCGGGGAATCCTACGAGCAGTACTTC. It yields the protein CASLKGSGESYEQYF.

The genes are TRBV7-9 and TRBJ1-2; D is ambiguous. The CDR3 spans 13 residues. V was trimmed by 3 bases and J by 0 bases, leaving 5 bases between them. Germline loops: CDR1 SEHNR, CDR2 FQNEAQ (reference sequence). CDR3 sequence reads: CASSLDSNYGYTF. As DNA, the CDR3 is TGTGCCAGCAGCTTGGACTCTAACTATGGCTACACCTTC.

The chain carries TRBV7-2 and TRBJ1-2, with D perhaps matching TRBD1 (5 bases). Germline-derived CDR1 and CDR2 are SGHTA and FQGNSA. The ends were cut back, 1 base at V and 4 bases at J, with 13 bases in the middle. This CDR3 contains 15 residues. CDR3 amino acids: CASSLGQGPFYGYTF. In DNA form, the CDR3 reads TGTGCCAGCAGCTTAGGTCAGGGCCCTTTCTATGGCTACACCTTC.

The V call is TRBV7-6, the J call TRBJ1-3; 11 bases match TRBD1. The CDR3 consists of 16 residues. V shed 4 bases, J shed 3 bases, and the junction held 5 bases outside the gene matches. Germline-derived CDR1 and CDR2 are SGHVS and FNYEAQ. CDR3 protein: CASSSRTGGIGNTIYF. CDR3 nucleotides: TGTGCCAGCAGCTCACGGACAGGGGGCATTGGAAACACCATATATTTT. Full variable domain (remainder filled in from reference TRBV7-6 and TRBJ1-3): GAGVSQSPRYKVTKRGQDVALRCDPISGHVSLYWYRQALGQGPEFLTYFNYEAQQDKSGLPNDRFSAERPEGSISTLTIQRTEQRDSAMYRCASSSRTGGIGNTIYFGEGSWLTVV.

This chain uses TRBV29-1 with TRBJ1-5; 9 positions agree with TRBD1. With V trimmed by 4 bases and J by 4 bases, 8 bases remained unmatched. The CDR3 is 15 amino acids. Germline-derived CDR1 and CDR2 are SQVTM and ANQGSEA. The DNA for the CDR3 is TGCAGCGTTGCGACAGGGGGGAATTTGAATCAGCCCCAGCATTTT. It translates to CSVATGGNLNQPQHF.